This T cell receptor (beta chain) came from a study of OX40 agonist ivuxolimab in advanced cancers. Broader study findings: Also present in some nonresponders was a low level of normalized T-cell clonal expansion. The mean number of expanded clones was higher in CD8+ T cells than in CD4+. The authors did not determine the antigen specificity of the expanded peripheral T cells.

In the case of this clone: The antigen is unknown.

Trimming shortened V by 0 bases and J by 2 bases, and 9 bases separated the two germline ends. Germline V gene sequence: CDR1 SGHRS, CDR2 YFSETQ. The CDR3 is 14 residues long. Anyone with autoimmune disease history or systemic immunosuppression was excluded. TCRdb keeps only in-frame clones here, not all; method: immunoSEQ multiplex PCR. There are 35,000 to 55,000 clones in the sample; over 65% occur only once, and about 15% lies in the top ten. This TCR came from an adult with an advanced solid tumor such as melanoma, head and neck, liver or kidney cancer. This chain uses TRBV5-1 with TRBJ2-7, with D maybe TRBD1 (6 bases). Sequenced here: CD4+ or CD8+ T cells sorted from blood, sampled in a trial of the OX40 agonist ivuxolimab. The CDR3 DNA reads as TGCGCCAGCAGCTTGGGTGCAGGGGCCTACGAGCAGTACTTC. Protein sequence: CASSLGAGAYEQYF.